The rows below give T cell receptor beta chains drawn from one sample of a study of cytomegalovirus exposure and HLA in healthy donors. The table came from immunoSEQ multiplex PCR; TCRdb's copy has only in-frame clones and leaves some out. Of 90,000 to 110,000 clones in the sample, roughly 80% were seen once. Sequences were obtained from PBMCs. These receptors were taken from a woman in her thirties or forties in good health and CMV-seropositive. CDR3s include the opening cysteine and the closing phenylalanine or tryptophan. A D gene is named only where the DNA matches it firmly. The size entry is marked missing in some rows and otherwise reads once, few, many or a size class.

d_call	v_call	clone_size	j_call	cdr3_nt	cdr3_aa
TRBD1	TRBV13	NA	TRBJ2-7	TGTGCCAGCAGCCCGCAGGGGACAGGGAACTACGAGCAGTACTTC	CASSPQGTGNYEQYF
NA	TRBV7-2	NA	TRBJ2-1	TGTGCCAGCAGCCTAGGGACGGGAGCTTCCTACAATGAGCAGTTCTTC	CASSLGTGASYNEQFF
NA	TRBV27	NA	TRBJ1-1	TGTGCCAGCAGTTCGGCGGTTTACACTGAAGCTTTCTTT	CASSSAVYTEAFF
NA	TRBV27	NA	TRBJ1-4	TGTGCCAGCAGTTTAAACCTTCAGGGCGATGAAAAACTGTTTTTT	CASSLNLQGDEKLFF
NA	TRBV25-1	once	TRBJ1-4	TGTGCCAGCAGTGTCGCCGGGACAAATGAAAAACTGTTTTTT	CASSVAGTNEKLFF
TRBD1	TRBV2	NA	TRBJ1-5	TGTGCCAGCACCGGGACAGGGGGTAGGCAGCCCCAGCATTTT	CASTGTGGRQPQHF
NA	TRBV5-1	NA	TRBJ2-1	TGCGCCAGCAGCTTGGGGGAGGAGTGGAATGAGCAGTTCTTC	CASSLGEEWNEQFF
NA	TRBV7-6	NA	TRBJ1-3	TGTGCCAGCAGCTTAGCGGGGGAGGGGAGCTCTGGAAACACCATATATTTT	CASSLAGEGSSGNTIYF
TRBD1	TRBV5-4	NA	TRBJ2-1	TGTGCCAGCAGCCTTAAAACCGGGACAGGGTTTAATGAGCAGTTCTTC	CASSLKTGTGFNEQFF
NA	TRBV28	NA	TRBJ1-4	TGTGCCAGCAGACCCACACTCGGACAGCCAACTAATGAAAAACTGTTTTTT	CASRPTLGQPTNEKLFF
NA	TRBV7-9	NA	TRBJ1-2	TGTGCCAGCAGCTTAGCGTCCAGCGGAGGTGGCTACACCTTC	CASSLASSGGGYTF
NA	TRBV5-6	few	TRBJ2-7	TGTGCCAGCAGCTTGATACCAGGGCTCGACGAGCAGTACTTC	CASSLIPGLDEQYF
NA	TRBV5-1	once	TRBJ2-7	TGCGCCAGCAGCTTGGTCCCCAGGTCCATTGCCTACGAGCAGTACTTC	CASSLVPRSIAYEQYF
NA	TRBV20-1	NA	TRBJ1-4	TGCAGTTCAGTTACAGGGGAAAAACTGTTTTTT	CSSVTGEKLFF
NA	TRBV6-5	NA	TRBJ1-2	TGTGCCAGCAGTTACTCGACAGACCTTACTAACTATGGCTACACCTTC	CASSYSTDLTNYGYTF
TRBD2	TRBV5-1	NA	TRBJ2-1	TGCGCCAGCAGCTTGGTAGCGGGAGAACACAATGAGCAGTTCTTC	CASSLVAGEHNEQFF
NA	TRBV4-3	NA	TRBJ2-7	TGCGCCAGCAGCCAGCTCGGTTACGAGCAGTACTTC	CASSQLGYEQYF
TRBD1	TRBV5-1	NA	TRBJ2-7	TGCGCCAGCAGCTTGGAAGAGGGGGCCTTCTACGAGCAGTACTTC	CASSLEEGAFYEQYF
NA	TRBV21-1	NA	TRBJ1-1	TGTGCCAGCTCCCGCCCAGAGGGGGCCCTCACTGAAGCTTTCTTT	CASSRPEGALTEAFF
NA	TRBV10-3	NA	TRBJ1-2	TGTGCCATCAGGATAAGACAGGAGGCTCATGATTCCTCCTATGGCTACACCTTC	CAIRIRQEAHDSSYGYTF
TRBD1	TRBV2	few	TRBJ1-1	TGTGCCAGCGGCCGGACAGGGCAGAACACTGAAGCTTTCTTT	CASGRTGQNTEAFF
TRBD1	TRBV28	NA	TRBJ2-7	TGTGCCAGCAGTAGACCGGGACAGGGTGTCTACGAGCAGTACTTC	CASSRPGQGVYEQYF
NA	TRBV20-1	NA	TRBJ2-5	TGCAGCGCGAAACCCATGGAGACCCAGTACTTC	CSAKPMETQYF
NA	TRBV5-1	NA	TRBJ1-6	TGCGCCAGCAGTGTCGGGAGTCTCCAAAATTCACCCCTCCACTTT	CASSVGSLQNSPLHF
NA	TRBV6-6	NA	TRBJ1-5	TGTGCCAGCAGTTACTCGACGGGGGTTTACAATCAGCCCCAGCATTTT	CASSYSTGVYNQPQHF
TRBD1	TRBV18	few	TRBJ1-2	TGTGCCAGCTCACCACAGGGGGCGCAGGACTATGGCTACACCTTC	CASSPQGAQDYGYTF
TRBD1	TRBV28	once	TRBJ2-7	TGTGCCAGCAACACCGGGACAGGAACCTACGAGCAGTACTTC	CASNTGTGTYEQYF
NA	TRBV15	NA	TRBJ1-4	TGTGCCACCACCGAAAGAGATGGTTACGAAAAACTGTTTTTT	CATTERDGYEKLFF
NA	TRBV10-3	NA	TRBJ2-2	TGTGCCATCACAGGGGGGACCGGGGAGCTGTTTTTT	CAITGGTGELFF
NA	TRBV4-3	medium-sized	TRBJ1-5	TGCGCCAGCAGCCAAGATTACCAGGGGCGAGGGGATCAGCCCCAGCATTTT	CASSQDYQGRGDQPQHF
NA	TRBV4-1	NA	TRBJ1-2	TGCGCCAGCAGCCAAGCTGCGGAGGTTTATGGCTACACCTTC	CASSQAAEVYGYTF
NA	TRBV10-2	NA	TRBJ2-7	TGCGCCAGCAGTGAGTATGGAGGCGAGCAGTACTTC	CASSEYGGEQYF
TRBD2	TRBV4-1	NA	TRBJ2-4	TGCGCCAGCAGCCAAGGCCGGGGGGAAAACATTCAGTACTTC	CASSQGRGENIQYF
TRBD2	TRBV6-1	NA	TRBJ2-1	TGTGCCAGCAGTGAAGTTGCGGGGGGGCCGTTCAATGAGCAGTTCTTC	CASSEVAGGPFNEQFF
NA	TRBV28	NA	TRBJ1-2	TGTGCCAGCAGTTTAACCAGTGGCTACACCTTC	CASSLTSGYTF
NA	TRBV6-1	NA	TRBJ1-1	TGTGCCAGCAGTGAAGGGCTCGGCAGGGTGAACACTGAAGCTTTCTTT	CASSEGLGRVNTEAFF
TRBD1	TRBV5-6	NA	TRBJ1-5	TGTGCCAGCAGCTTGCTGGGACAGCTGGAGGGGCCCCAGCATTTT	CASSLLGQLEGPQHF
NA	TRBV5-1	NA	TRBJ1-1	TGCGCCAGCAGCATCCTTCGGGGGAACACTGAAGCTTTCTTT	CASSILRGNTEAFF
TRBD2	TRBV2	NA	TRBJ2-7	TGTGCCAGCAGTGAACGAGGGACTACTTACGAGCAGTACTTC	CASSERGTTYEQYF
TRBD2	TRBV9	NA	TRBJ2-1	TGTGCCAGCAGCGTGGGACTAGCGGGGAAGGCGTTCTTC	CASSVGLAGKAFF
NA	TRBV29-1	once	TRBJ1-1	TGCAGCGTTGCCGGGTCCGGCACTGAAGCTTTCTTT	CSVAGSGTEAFF